This T cell receptor (beta chain) was identified during a study of blood T cells in healthy people across ages. PCR was performed a second time for about 7 to 12 cycles using a sample-barcoded 5' primer and a J-beta primer mix. TCRdb ran MiXCR on the 5' RACE reads and lists one entry per CDR3 protein. The sample shows around 1.5 million distinct CDR3 sequences, almost 60% of them seen only once. This clonotype came up a few times. The junction had 15 bases not matched to a gene; V was cut back by 1 base and J by 5 bases. Germline assignment: CDR1 DFQATT and CDR2 SNEGSKA (reference sequence). This CDR3 is 18 amino acids long.

Sequences were obtained from blood. The rearrangement joins TRBV20-1 to TRBJ2-5, with TRBD1 matching 11 bases. The source of this sequence is a man aged 18 to 29 in good health. Here the CDR3 reads CSARAILRGQGDLETQYF. Written as DNA, the CDR3 is TGCAGTGCTAGAGCAATTCTTAGGGGACAGGGGGATTTGGAGACCCAGTACTTC.